This T cell receptor beta chain was found in a study of monozygotic twins with inflammatory bowel disease. TCRdb re-called the 5' RACE reads and catalogs CDR3 proteins one per entry, DNA excluded. The table lists around 380,000 distinct CDR3 sequences, with about 2.3% in the top ten. CDR3 length equals 16 residues. Germline V CDR1 and CDR2: LGHDT, YNNKEL (reference sequence). For this clonotype: Its antigen is undetermined.

General study points: Part of the variability in patient repertoires may have come from differing immunosuppressive treatments. Compared with healthy twins, IBD patients shared fewer clonotypes with others, especially with disease activity.

The gene calls are TRBV3-1 and TRBJ2-7; the TRBD2 assignment by TCRdb is unverifiable without DNA. The receptor comes from a human donor with ulcerative colitis or Crohn's disease, or a healthy co-twin of an affected twin (not recorded which). The specimen was blood. CDR3 residues: CASSPGLGSGGYEQYF.